This note documents a single TCR beta chain sequence. Its specificity is unknown. This sample stems from a study of regulatory T cells in long-lasting Graves disease. CDR1 is SGHTA and CDR2 is FQGNSA in the germline V gene. V was pared by 5 bases and J by 10 bases, with 10 bases of the junction left unmatched. This CDR3 contains 16 residues. TCR beta libraries were built with iRepertoire HTBI primers and Arm-PCR of CDR3 regions. TCRdb analysed the multiplex PCR reads with MiXCR anew, one entry per CDR3 protein. The profile shows about 450,000 distinct CDR3 sequences, 23% of them singletons. Described time point: persistent/refractory GD, antithyroid drugs over 5 years with positive TRAb. Scientists built the TCR library using RNA that was extracted from PBMCs. Whole-study findings and limits: Persistent Graves' patients showed less TCR diversity than newly diagnosed ones.

This chain uses TRBV7-2 with TRBJ1-6; 11 bases align to TRBD1. The input for sequencing was peripheral blood mononuclear cells (PBMCs), taken when the disease was refractory, from a patient treated with antithyroid drugs. The receptor comes from a female donor with Graves disease. CDR3 sequence reads: CASSLSGTGGNSPLHF. In DNA, the CDR3 is TGTGCCAGCAGCCTCTCCGGGACAGGGGGAAACTCACCCCTCCACTTT.